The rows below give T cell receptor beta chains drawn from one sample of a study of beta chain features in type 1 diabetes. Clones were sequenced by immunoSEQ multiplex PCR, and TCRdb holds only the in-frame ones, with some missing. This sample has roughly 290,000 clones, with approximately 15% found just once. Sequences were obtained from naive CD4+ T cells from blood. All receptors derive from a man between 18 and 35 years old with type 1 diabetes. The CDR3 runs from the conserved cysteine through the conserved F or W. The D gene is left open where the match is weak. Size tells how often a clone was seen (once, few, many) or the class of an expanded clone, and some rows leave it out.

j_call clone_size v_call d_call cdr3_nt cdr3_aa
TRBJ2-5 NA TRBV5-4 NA TGTGCCAGCAGCTTGGTCCTCGGGATTCCGGAAGAGACCCAGTACTTC CASSLVLGIPEETQYF
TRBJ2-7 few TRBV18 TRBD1 TGTGCCAGCTCACCAGCCGGGACAGGGGAATACGAGCAGTACTTC CASSPAGTGEYEQYF
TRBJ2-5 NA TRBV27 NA TGTGCCAGCAGTTTACGGGGTGCAGAGACCCAGTACTTC CASSLRGAETQYF
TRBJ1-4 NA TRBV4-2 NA TGTGCCAGCAGCCGAGCGACAGTGATTAATGAAAAACTGTTTTTT CASSRATVINEKLFF
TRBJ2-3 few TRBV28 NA TGTGCCAGCAGTCCCGTGAGTCCAGATACGCAGTATTTT CASSPVSPDTQYF
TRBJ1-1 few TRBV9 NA TGTGCCAGCAGCGTACAAGCCCTGAACACTGAAGCTTTCTTT CASSVQALNTEAFF
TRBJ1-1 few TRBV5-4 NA TGTGCCAGCAGCTTGCCACAGGGTAACACTGAAGCTTTCTTT CASSLPQGNTEAFF
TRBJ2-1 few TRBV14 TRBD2 TGTGCCAGCAGCCAAGACCCAGCGGGATCTTTCTACAATGAGCAGTTCTTC CASSQDPAGSFYNEQFF
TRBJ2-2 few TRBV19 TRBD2 TGTGCCAGTAGGTCGGTGGGGCTAGCGGGACTCACCGGGGAGCTGTTTTTT CASRSVGLAGLTGELFF
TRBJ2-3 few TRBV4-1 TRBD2 TGCGCCAGCAGCCAAGGTCCTAGCGGGGGGGCCGGGGATACGCAGTATTTT CASSQGPSGGAGDTQYF
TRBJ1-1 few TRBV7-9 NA TGTGCCAGCAGCCCCCTCAGGGCGGGGGGTGAAGCTTTCTTT CASSPLRAGGEAFF
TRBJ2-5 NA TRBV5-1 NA TGCGCCAGCAGCCAGGTGGGTCAAGAGACCCAGTACTTC CASSQVGQETQYF
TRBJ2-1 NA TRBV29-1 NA TGCAGCGTTGATGGAACCCGGGGGTTGGTCTATGAGCAGTTCTTC CSVDGTRGLVYEQFF
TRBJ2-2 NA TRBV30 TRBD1 TGTGCCTGGAGTTCCGGACAGGGGTTATACACCGGGGAGCTGTTTTTT CAWSSGQGLYTGELFF
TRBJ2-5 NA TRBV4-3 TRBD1 TGCGCCAGCAGCCAGCACGGGACAGGGGAAGAGACCCAGTACTTC CASSQHGTGEETQYF
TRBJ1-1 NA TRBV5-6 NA TGTGCCAGCAGCCCAACCGGGAGTCACACTGAAGCTTTCTTT CASSPTGSHTEAFF
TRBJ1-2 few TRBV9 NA TGTGCCAGCGCGCGTCTTAAAAACTATGGCTACACCTTC CASARLKNYGYTF
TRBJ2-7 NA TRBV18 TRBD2 TGTGCCAGCTCAAGGCCTAGCGGGAGGGCCTACGAGCAGTACTTC CASSRPSGRAYEQYF
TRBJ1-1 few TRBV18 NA TGTGCCAGCTCACCCGGAACAGGGATGAGTAGATCGGCGGGCACTGAAGCTTTCTTT CASSPGTGMSRSAGTEAFF
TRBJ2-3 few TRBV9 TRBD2 TGTGCCAGCAGCACCCGGACTAGCGGGGGGCGAACCTTAACTAGCACAGATACGCAGTATTTT CASSTRTSGGRTLTSTDTQYF
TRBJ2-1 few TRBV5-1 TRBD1 TGCGCCAGCAGCCGGGACAGGGGGCAAGAGGAGCAGTTCTTC CASSRDRGQEEQFF
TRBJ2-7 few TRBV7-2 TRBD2 TGTGCCAGCAGCTTAGTGGCGGGGGATTCCTACGAGCAGTACTTC CASSLVAGDSYEQYF
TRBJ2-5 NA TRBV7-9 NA TGTGCCAGCAGCTTTCCACGGGGGACCCAAGAGACCCAGTACTTC CASSFPRGTQETQYF
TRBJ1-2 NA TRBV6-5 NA TGTGCCAGCAGTTACTCTCTCGGGTATGGCTACACCTTC CASSYSLGYGYTF
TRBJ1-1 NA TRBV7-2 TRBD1 TGTGCCAGCAGCCGGGAACAGGGGGCGCGAACTGAAGCTTTCTTT CASSREQGARTEAFF
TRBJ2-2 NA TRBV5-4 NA TGTGCCAGCAGTACGACAGGCACGAACACCGGGGAGCTGTTTTTT CASSTTGTNTGELFF
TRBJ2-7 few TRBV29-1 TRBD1 TGCAGCGTGGGTGGACAGGGGGCAGGCGAGCAGTACTTC CSVGGQGAGEQYF
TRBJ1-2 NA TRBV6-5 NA TGTGCCAGCAGTAAGGGCCGGAGGGGGGGTGGCTACACCTTC CASSKGRRGGGYTF
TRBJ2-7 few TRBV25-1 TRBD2 TGTGCCAGCAGTGAAGCGGGGGGATCCTACGAGCAGTACTTC CASSEAGGSYEQYF
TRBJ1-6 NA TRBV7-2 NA TGTGCCAGCAGCACACGGTCAGGGGAGAATTCACCCCTCCACTTT CASSTRSGENSPLHF
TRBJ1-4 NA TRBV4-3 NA TGCGCCAGCAGCCAAGATTTCAAACGGGGAGAACTTCTGTTTTTT CASSQDFKRGELLFF
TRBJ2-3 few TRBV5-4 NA TGTGCCAGCAGAAACCTAGGACAGTCTCGCACAGATACGCAGTATTTT CASRNLGQSRTDTQYF
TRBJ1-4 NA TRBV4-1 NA TGCGCCAGCAGCCTGATCGGCGGGGCGCGGGAAAAACTGTTTTTT CASSLIGGAREKLFF
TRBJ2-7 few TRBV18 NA TGTGCCAGCTCACCACCGGAAGGTAGGGGAAGTGGCTACGAGCAGTACTTC CASSPPEGRGSGYEQYF
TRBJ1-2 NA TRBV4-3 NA TGCGCCAGCAGCCCAGGGAAGGTTATCTATGGCTACACCTTC CASSPGKVIYGYTF
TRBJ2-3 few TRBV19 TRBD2 TGTGCCAGTAGTGCACTAGCGGGACGTCCAGATACGCAGTATTTT CASSALAGRPDTQYF
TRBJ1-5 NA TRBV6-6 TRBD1 TGTGCCAGCAGTCCGCAGGGGGCTGGTCAGCCCCAGCATTTT CASSPQGAGQPQHF
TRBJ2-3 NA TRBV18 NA TGTGCCAGCTCACCAACGGGGGCAGATACGCAGTATTTT CASSPTGADTQYF
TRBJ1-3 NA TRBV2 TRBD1 TGTGCCAGCAGGGACAGGAACTCTGGAAACACCATATATTTT CASRDRNSGNTIYF
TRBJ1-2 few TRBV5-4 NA TGTGCCAGCAGCTTAAGCTCCGGGGGCTACACCTTC CASSLSSGGYTF
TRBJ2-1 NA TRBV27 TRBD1 TGTGCCAGCAGTTTAGACCGGGACAGGCTAAGAGGCGAGCAGTTCTTC CASSLDRDRLRGEQFF
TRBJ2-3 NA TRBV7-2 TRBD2 TGTGCCAGCGGTGAATTGGGCGGGGGGGCCCCGCCAGATACGCAGTATTTT CASGELGGGAPPDTQYF
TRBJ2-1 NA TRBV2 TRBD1 TGTGCCAGCAGTGACTCAAGGACAGGAAGCTCCTACAATGAGCAGTTCTTC CASSDSRTGSSYNEQFF